This TCR beta chain was sequenced in a study of CXCR3-negative and CXCR3-positive naive CD8 T cells. As for the study in general: A total of 130 million to 150 million TRB reads was generated, with about 1.5 +/- 0.3 million per library. Study-level results: For CXCR3-positive naive cells, TRB CDR3s were more hydrophobic than those of CXCR3-negative naive cells.

In preparing the TRB cDNA libraries, 5' RACE with UMI labels was used. TCRdb reprocessed the 5' RACE reads and stores each CDR3 protein as one record, lacking DNA. Its table records some 140,000 distinct CDR3 sequences. Sorts that each held 250,000 to 300,000 cells were run in triplicate for every CD8+ T cell subset. From germline, CDR1 is SGHKS and CDR2 YYEKEE (reference sequence). There are 12 residues in the CDR3. A note on this clonotype: Its antigen is not known.

The rearrangement joins TRBV5-5 to TRBJ2-7. The receptor's source is a human donor in good health. Some clones in this sample may be carry-over from other donors' samples. The sequencing input was naive CXCR3+ CD8+ T cells from blood. Subset defined: CD45RO-CCR7+CD27+CD95- naive CD8+ T cells expressing CXCR3 (TNR3+). Here the CDR3 reads CASSWASYEQYF.